The TCR beta chain under discussion was sequenced for a study of T cell repertoires in aging, cancer and after chemotherapy. Study details: Healthy donor repertoires were recorded over several months to years and showed clear clonal overlap. Roughly 9.3 million TCR reads made up the full dataset.

This CDR3 is built from 14 residues. Germline-derived CDR1 and CDR2 are SGHDN and FVKESK. The V gene end was trimmed by 6 bases and the J gene end by 8 bases; junction bases not matched to a gene: 12. TCR beta rearrangements were amplified from peripheral blood genomic DNA. Overall study results and limits: Age-matched healthy donors had significantly more diverse, less clonal blood TCR repertoires than untreated cancer patients. Loss of evenness, beyond lost richness, contributed to age-related TCR diversity decline in cancer patients.

TRB rearrangements spanning V, D and J were amplified using mixed TRB-A/B primers. Using its own MiXCR run on the multiplex PCR reads, TCRdb lists one record per CDR3 protein. The data show 4,500 to 5,000 distinct CDR3 sequences, with approximately 22% seen just once and around 9% held by the top ten. This clonotype has a handful of counts. What it recognizes is unknown. What was sequenced was blood. This rearrangement joins TRBV14 to TRBJ1-1; 7 bases map to TRBD1. This sequence was found in a human donor in good health. The donor label of this sample is uncertain. This chain's CDR3 is CASRDRMGTREAFF. The CDR3 bases are TGTGCCAGCAGGGACAGGATGGGGACGAGGGAAGCTTTCTTT. The variable domain in full, completed from reference TRBV14 and TRBJ1-1, reads EAGVTQFPSHSVIEKGQTVTLRCDPISGHDNLYWYRRVMGKEIKFLLHFVKESKQDESGMPNNRFLAERTGGTYSTLKVQPAELEDSGVYFCASRDRMGTREAFFGQGTRLTVV.